Listed here are 26 T cell receptor beta chains from one sample, sequenced in a study of blood T cell repertoires in COVID-19. TCRdb's table, derived via immunoSEQ multiplex PCR, lists solely in-frame clones and lacks some. The table has roughly 220,000 clones, 65% to 85% seen once; the top ten hold around 6.5%. The sequenced sample consisted of PBMCs or T cells enriched from blood (not recorded which). These receptors all stem from a woman in her 40s who had recovered from COVID-19.

The sample holds one count of this clone. V and J are TRBV12-3 or TRBV12-4 and TRBJ1-2; D possibly corresponds to TRBD1 (5 bases). CDR3 length: 13 amino acids. Trimming pared 3 bases from V and 8 bases from J, leaving 13 bases between. The CDR3 loop is CASSFQQALGYTF. The CDR3 DNA follows: TGTGCCAGCAGTTTTCAACAGGCCCTGGGCTACACCTTC.

The chain uses TRBV10-3 and TRBJ2-7, with 11 bases matching TRBD2. Germline trimming cut 6 bases from V and 4 bases from J; bases unmatched to any gene: 5. The CDR3 contains 14 residues. In germline, CDR1 is ENHRY, CDR2 SYGVKD. CDR3 region: CAIRGLAGGYEQYF. CDR3 bases: TGTGCCATCAGAGGACTAGCGGGTGGGTACGAGCAGTACTTC.

The chain has TRBV7-9 and TRBJ1-1, with no clear D. V was clipped by 1 base and J by 1 base, with 7 bases between them. In germline, CDR1 is SEHNR, CDR2 FQNEAQ (reference sequence). There are 14 residues in the CDR3. The CDR3 nucleotides read TGTGCCAGCAGCTTAGGCCGGTCGAACACTGAAGCTTTCTTT. It is translated as CASSLGRSNTEAFF.

The chain links TRBV9 to TRBJ2-1; perhaps TRBD1 as D (5 bases). CDR3 length equals 12 residues. Per the germline V gene, CDR1 is SGDLS and CDR2 is YYNGEE. V was trimmed by 0 bases and J by 10 bases, leaving 8 bases between them. The CDR3 protein is CASSVGQGEQFF. CDR3 nucleotide sequence: TGTGCCAGCAGCGTAGGGCAGGGAGAGCAGTTCTTC.

The chain employs TRBV29-1 and TRBJ1-2; possible D gene TRBD1, 5 bases. Germline V CDR1 and CDR2: SQVTM, ANQGSEA. The CDR3 has 11 amino acids. CDR3 bases: TGCAGTGCGGAAGACAGCTATGGCTACACCTTC. It translates to CSAEDSYGYTF.

The gene calls are TRBV12-3 or TRBV12-4 and TRBJ1-1; no clear D. The length of the CDR3 is 13 residues. Trimming stripped 1 base from V and 4 bases from J, with 7 bases between. The CDR3 here is CASSLVRGTEAFF. The CDR3, as DNA: TGTGCCAGCAGTTTAGTCCGGGGCACTGAAGCTTTCTTT.

In this sample, this clone turned up once. The chain combines TRBV7-9 with TRBJ2-1, with D maybe TRBD2 (6 bases). The germline V gene has CDR1 SEHNR and CDR2 FQNEAQ (reference sequence). Trimming removed 5 bases at V and 3 bases at J, with 11 bases between. The CDR3 is made up of 14 amino acids. CDR3 coding DNA: TGTGCCAGCAGCCCCTCGGGAGTCTACAATGAGCAGTTCTTC. It specifies CASSPSGVYNEQFF.

The chain links TRBV7-9 to TRBJ1-2; D perhaps matches TRBD1 (6 bases). CDR1 SEHNR and CDR2 FQNEAQ come from the germline V gene (reference sequence). V was cut by 0 bases and J by 3 bases, with 8 bases left in between. The CDR3 consists of 14 residues. The DNA for the CDR3 is TGTGCCAGCAGCTTAGCGGACAGAGACTATGGCTACACCTTC. This sequence encodes CASSLADRDYGYTF.

This sequence joins TRBV13 and TRBJ1-2; TRBD1 matches at 11 bases. Germline-derived CDR1 and CDR2 are PRHDT and FYEKMQ (reference sequence). This CDR3 contains 15 residues. The V segment lost 4 bases and the J segment 7 bases; nucleotides outside the gene matches: 8. CDR3 sequence reads: CASSSRTGGAGGYTF. The CDR3 DNA is TGTGCCAGCAGCTCTCGGACAGGGGGCGCGGGTGGCTACACCTTC.

This clone was detected only once. The chain recombines TRBV29-1 with TRBJ2-1; D perhaps matches TRBD2 (6 bases). The CDR3 consists of 16 residues. Trimming took off 4 bases at V and 0 bases at J, with 16 bases between the two ends. CDR1 is SQVTM and CDR2 is ANQGSEA in the germline V gene. The CDR3 DNA sequence: TGCAGCGTTGGCGCCCCTCGGGGGAGCTCCTACAATGAGCAGTTCTTC. The encoded protein is CSVGAPRGSSYNEQFF.

This clone has just one count. The chain carries TRBV10-3 and TRBJ2-7, with D perhaps matching TRBD1 (7 bases). The CDR3 covers 13 residues. Germline V gene lookup returns CDR1 ENHRY and CDR2 SYGVKD. Trimming pared 11 bases from V and 6 bases from J, leaving 20 bases between. The CDR3 DNA reads TGTGCCTCCAAAGGGGGCGGAGGGAGCGAGCAGTACTTC. Protein sequence: CASKGGGGSEQYF.

The V call is TRBV5-1, the J call TRBJ2-7; D gene uncertain. This CDR3 comprises 13 residues. Germline CDR1 and CDR2: SGHRS and YFSETQ. V lost 4 bases to trimming and J lost 6 bases, with 14 bases between them. CDR3 amino acids: CASSEAPESEQYV. The CDR3 DNA follows: TGCGCCAGCAGCGAGGCACCGGAGTCCGAGCAGTACGTC.

V gene TRBV5-5 combines with J gene TRBJ2-1; 8 positions match TRBD2. Germline V lookup: CDR1 SGHKS, CDR2 YYEKEE (reference sequence). The CDR3 loop spans 16 amino acids. Trimming removed 0 bases from V and 8 bases from J; junction bases left unmatched: 10. This chain's CDR3 is CASSLVLTSEADEQFF. The CDR3 DNA follows: TGTGCCAGCAGCTTGGTCTTGACTAGCGAAGCAGATGAGCAGTTCTTC.

In this sample, this clone turned up a few times. The chain carries TRBV7-9 and TRBJ1-1, with D maybe TRBD1 (5 bases). V lost 3 bases, J lost 5 bases, and 13 bases lay in between. Germline values: CDR1 SEHNR, CDR2 FQNEAQ (reference sequence). This CDR3 is 14 amino acids long. This CDR3 reads CASSLEQGGTEAFF. The CDR3 DNA follows: TGTGCCAGCAGCTTGGAGCAGGGAGGGACTGAAGCTTTCTTT. The whole variable domain, remainder taken from reference TRBV7-9 and TRBJ1-1, is DTGVSQNPRHKITKRGQNVTFRCDPISEHNRLYWYRQTLGQGPEFLTYFQNEAQLEKSRLLSDRFSAERPKGSFSTLEIQRTEQGDSAMYLCASSLEQGGTEAFFGQGTRLTVV.

The V call is TRBV19, the J call TRBJ1-1; 7 positions match TRBD1. V shed 6 bases, J shed 2 bases, and the junction held 12 bases outside the gene matches. The germline CDR1 and CDR2 sequences are LNHDA and SQIVND (reference sequence). The CDR3 extends over 16 amino acids. The CDR3 sequence is CASSVGTDSINTEAFF. Here the CDR3 DNA reads TGTGCCAGTAGCGTCGGGACAGACTCTATTAACACTGAAGCTTTCTTT.

This sequence joins TRBV11-2 and TRBJ2-3; TRBD1 aligns across 8 bases. This CDR3 region has 14 residues. Germline CDR1 and CDR2: SGHAT and FQNNGV. The V segment lost 5 bases and the J segment 2 bases; nucleotides outside the gene matches: 3. CDR3 nucleotide sequence: TGTGCCAGCAGCCGGACAGGGTTCACAGATACGCAGTATTTT. Translation: CASSRTGFTDTQYF.

The gene calls are TRBV6-5 and TRBJ1-1; 7 bases match TRBD1. Per the germline V gene, CDR1 is MNHEY and CDR2 is SVGAGI. This CDR3 is 13 amino acids long. Germline trimming cut 0 bases from V and 8 bases from J; bases unmatched to any gene: 3. In DNA form, the CDR3 reads TGTGCCAGCAGTTACTCGTCGGACAGGGAAGCTTTCTTT. This translates into CASSYSSDREAFF.

This chain uses TRBV7-9 with TRBJ1-1; no definite D call. Trimming left V 5 bases short and J 1 base short, with 11 bases between. Germline V gene data show CDR1 as SEHNR and CDR2 as FQNEAQ (reference sequence). CDR3 length: 14 residues. In nucleotides, the CDR3 is TGTGCCAGCAGCCCCCCGCCGGGGAACACTGAAGCTTTCTTT. It encodes CASSPPPGNTEAFF.

This chain connects TRBV19 to TRBJ1-2; D gene uncertain. Per the germline V gene, CDR1 is LNHDA and CDR2 is SQIVND (reference sequence). The CDR3 covers 16 residues. The ends were cut back, 3 bases at V and 3 bases at J, with 17 bases in the middle. Here the CDR3 reads CASSILSQGLDYGYTF. In DNA form, the CDR3 reads TGTGCCAGTAGTATCCTCTCTCAAGGACTGGACTATGGCTACACCTTC.

This clone appeared a few times. V gene TRBV29-1 combines with J gene TRBJ1-2; 9 nucleotides agree with TRBD1. Germline V CDR1 and CDR2: SQVTM, ANQGSEA. The CDR3 covers 13 residues. After removal of 5 bases from V and 6 bases from J, the junction contained 7 bases not matched to a gene. CDR3 sequence reads: CSVKGTGSNGYTF. DNA for the CDR3: TGCAGCGTTAAAGGGACAGGGAGTAATGGCTACACCTTC.

This chain connects TRBV4-3 to TRBJ1-5, with unresolved D. CDR3 length: 14 residues. The germline V and J ends were trimmed by 0 bases and 7 bases, with 10 bases remaining between them. Germline V gene sequence: CDR1 LGHNA, CDR2 YSLEER. In DNA form, the CDR3 reads TGCGCCAGCAGCCAAGATTTCAGATCCCAGCCCCAGCATTTT. Encoded protein: CASSQDFRSQPQHF.

The chain carries TRBV7-9 and TRBJ2-1, with unresolved D. The CDR3 runs to 11 residues. Trimming stripped 3 bases from V and 7 bases from J, with 4 bases between. The V gene's germline CDR1 is SEHNR and CDR2 FQNEAQ (reference sequence). CDR3 nucleotides: TGTGCCAGCAGCTTCCAGAATGAGCAGTTCTTC. Translated: CASSFQNEQFF.

The rearrangement uses TRBV30 and TRBJ2-7, with D perhaps matching TRBD2 (5 bases). CDR3 length: 16 residues. Looked up from germline, CDR1 is GTSNPN and CDR2 is SVGIG (reference sequence). The V gene lost 3 bases and the J gene lost 0 bases, with 18 bases spanning the gap. Here the CDR3 DNA reads TGTGCCTGGAGCCGTGGCGGGCGTGCTAGCTCCTACGAGCAGTACGTC. It encodes CAWSRGGRASSYEQYV.

To note about this clone: One end of the junction varies from germline; a read error may be responsible. The chain combines TRBV7-6 with TRBJ2-3; weak D call: TRBD2 (5 bases). The V gene's germline CDR1 is SGHVS and CDR2 FNYEAQ. There are 12 residues in the CDR3. CDR3 in amino acids: CASSLARDTQYF. CDR3 DNA: TGTGCCAGCAGTTTAGCGCGTGATACGCAGTATTTT.

V gene TRBV5-6 combines with J gene TRBJ2-7; 9 bases are a match to TRBD2. The germline V gene has CDR1 SGHDT and CDR2 YYEEEE. V lost 1 base, J lost 4 bases, and 6 bases stayed unmatched. The CDR3 spans 15 residues. CDR3: CASSLLVAGVYEQYV. The DNA of the CDR3 is TGTGCCAGCAGCTTGTTGGTAGCGGGAGTTTACGAGCAGTACGTC.

The chain links TRBV7-2 to TRBJ2-2, with 7 bases lining up with TRBD2. This CDR3 has 14 amino acids. Germline trimming cut 4 bases from V and 8 bases from J; bases unmatched to any gene: 7. Germline V gives CDR1 SGHTA, CDR2 FQGNSA. CDR3 amino acids: CASSSQHGRGELFF. CDR3 nucleotides: TGTGCCAGCAGCTCTCAGCACGGGAGGGGGGAGCTGTTTTTT.